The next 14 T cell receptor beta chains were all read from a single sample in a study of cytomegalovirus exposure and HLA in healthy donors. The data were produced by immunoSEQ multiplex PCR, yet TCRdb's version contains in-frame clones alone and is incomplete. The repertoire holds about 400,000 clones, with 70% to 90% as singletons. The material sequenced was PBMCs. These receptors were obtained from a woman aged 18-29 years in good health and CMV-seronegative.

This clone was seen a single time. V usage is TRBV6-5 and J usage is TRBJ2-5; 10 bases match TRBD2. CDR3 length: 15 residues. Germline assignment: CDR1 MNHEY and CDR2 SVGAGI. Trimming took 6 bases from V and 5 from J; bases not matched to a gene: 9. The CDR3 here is CASRSLAGGRETQYF. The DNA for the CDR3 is TGTGCCAGCAGGAGTTTAGCGGGGGGTAGGGAGACCCAGTACTTC.

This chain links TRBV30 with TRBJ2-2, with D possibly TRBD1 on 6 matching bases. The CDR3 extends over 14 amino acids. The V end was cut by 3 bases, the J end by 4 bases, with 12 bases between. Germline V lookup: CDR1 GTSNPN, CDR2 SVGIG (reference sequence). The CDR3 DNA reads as TGTGCCTGGAGCCCCAACAGGGCCACCGGGGAGCTGTTTTTT. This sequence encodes CAWSPNRATGELFF.

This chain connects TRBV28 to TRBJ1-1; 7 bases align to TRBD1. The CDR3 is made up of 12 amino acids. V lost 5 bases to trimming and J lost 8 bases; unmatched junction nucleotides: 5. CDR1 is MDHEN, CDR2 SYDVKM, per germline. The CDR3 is CASSKTGMEAFF. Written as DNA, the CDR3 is TGTGCCAGCAGTAAGACAGGGATGGAAGCTTTCTTT.

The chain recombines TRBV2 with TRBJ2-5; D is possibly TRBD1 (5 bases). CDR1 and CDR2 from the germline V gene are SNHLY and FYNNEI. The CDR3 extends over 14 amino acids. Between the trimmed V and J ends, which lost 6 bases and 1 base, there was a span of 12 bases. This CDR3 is CASSPMTVQETQYF. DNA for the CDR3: TGTGCCAGCAGCCCAATGACAGTCCAAGAGACCCAGTACTTC.

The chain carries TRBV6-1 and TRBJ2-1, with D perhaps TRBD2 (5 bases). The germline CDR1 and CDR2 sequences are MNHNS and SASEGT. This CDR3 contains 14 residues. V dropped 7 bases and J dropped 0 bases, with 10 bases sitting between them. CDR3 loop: CASKEDSSYNEQFF. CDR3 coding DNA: TGTGCCAGCAAAGAGGACTCCTCCTACAATGAGCAGTTCTTC.

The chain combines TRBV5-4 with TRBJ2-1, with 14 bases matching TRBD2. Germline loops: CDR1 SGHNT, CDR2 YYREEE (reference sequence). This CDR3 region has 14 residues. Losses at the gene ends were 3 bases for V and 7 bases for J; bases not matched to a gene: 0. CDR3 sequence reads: CASSWTSGRNEQFF. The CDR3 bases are TGTGCCAGCAGCTGGACTAGCGGGAGGAATGAGCAGTTCTTC. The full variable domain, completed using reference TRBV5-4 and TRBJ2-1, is ETGVTQSPTHLIKTRGQQVTLRCSSQSGHNTVSWYQQALGQGPQFIFQYYREEENGRGNFPPRFSGLQFPNYSSELNVNALELDDSALYLCASSWTSGRNEQFFGPGTRLTVL.

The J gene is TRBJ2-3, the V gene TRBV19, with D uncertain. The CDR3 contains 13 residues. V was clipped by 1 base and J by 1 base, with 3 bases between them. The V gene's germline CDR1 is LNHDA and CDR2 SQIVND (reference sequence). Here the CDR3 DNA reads TGTGCCAGTAGTATAGCTGGCACAGATACGCAGTATTTT. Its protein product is CASSIAGTDTQYF. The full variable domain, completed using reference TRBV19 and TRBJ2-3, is DGGITQSPKYLFRKEGQNVTLSCEQNLNHDAMYWYRQDPGQGLRLIYYSQIVNDFQKGDIAEGYSVSREKKESFPLTVTSAQKNPTAFYLCASSIAGTDTQYFGPGTRLTVL.

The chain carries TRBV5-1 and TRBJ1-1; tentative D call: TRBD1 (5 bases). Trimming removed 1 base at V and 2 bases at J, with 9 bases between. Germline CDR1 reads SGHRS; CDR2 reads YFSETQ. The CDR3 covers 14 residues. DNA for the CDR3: TGCGCCAGCAGCTTGCGCCAGGGAAACACTGAAGCTTTCTTT. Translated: CASSLRQGNTEAFF.

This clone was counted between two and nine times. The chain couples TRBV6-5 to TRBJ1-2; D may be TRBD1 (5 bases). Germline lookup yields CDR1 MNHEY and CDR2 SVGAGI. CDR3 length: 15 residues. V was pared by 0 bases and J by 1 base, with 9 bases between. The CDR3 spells CASSYSSGLNYGYTF. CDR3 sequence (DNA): TGTGCCAGCAGTTACTCGTCAGGGCTTAACTATGGCTACACCTTC.

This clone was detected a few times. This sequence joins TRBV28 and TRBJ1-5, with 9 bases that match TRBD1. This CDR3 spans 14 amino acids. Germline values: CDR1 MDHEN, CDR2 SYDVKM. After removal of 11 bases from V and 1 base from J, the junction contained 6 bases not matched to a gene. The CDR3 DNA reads TGTGCCGGTAACAGGGGGCCGAGCAATCAGCCCCAGCATTTT. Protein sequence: CAGNRGPSNQPQHF.

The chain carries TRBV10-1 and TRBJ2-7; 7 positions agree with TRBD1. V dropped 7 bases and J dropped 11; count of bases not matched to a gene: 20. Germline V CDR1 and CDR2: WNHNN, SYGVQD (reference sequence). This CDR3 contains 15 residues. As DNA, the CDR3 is TGCGCCAGCAAGAACGAAGGGGGCCTTTATGTCCTGGAGTACTTC. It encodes CASKNEGGLYVLEYF.

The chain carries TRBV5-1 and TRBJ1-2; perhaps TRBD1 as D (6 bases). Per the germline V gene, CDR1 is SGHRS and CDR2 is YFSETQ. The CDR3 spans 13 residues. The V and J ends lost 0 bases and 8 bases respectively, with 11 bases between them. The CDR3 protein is CASSLAGELGYTF. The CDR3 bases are TGCGCCAGCAGCTTGGCAGGGGAATTAGGCTACACCTTC.

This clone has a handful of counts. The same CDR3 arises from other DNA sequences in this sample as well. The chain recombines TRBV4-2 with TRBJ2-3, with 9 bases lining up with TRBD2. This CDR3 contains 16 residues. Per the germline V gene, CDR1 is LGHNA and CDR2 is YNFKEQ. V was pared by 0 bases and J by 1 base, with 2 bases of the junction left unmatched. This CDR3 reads CASSQDLAGGTDTQYF. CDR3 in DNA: TGTGCCAGCAGCCAAGATTTAGCGGGGGGCACAGATACGCAGTATTTT.

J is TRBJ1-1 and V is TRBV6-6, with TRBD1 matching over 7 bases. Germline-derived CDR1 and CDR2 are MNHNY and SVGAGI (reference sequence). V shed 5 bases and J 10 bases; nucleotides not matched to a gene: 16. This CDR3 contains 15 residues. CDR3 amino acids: CASSTRDRKVTGAFF. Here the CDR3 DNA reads TGTGCCAGCAGTACCAGGGACAGAAAAGTTACGGGAGCTTTCTTT.